These 3 T cell receptor beta chains came from one sample sequenced in a study of cytomegalovirus exposure and HLA in healthy donors. The protocol was immunoSEQ multiplex PCR, while the TCRdb copy is restricted to in-frame clones and leaves out a portion. This table has roughly 49,000 clones, nearly 95% appearing once. The sequencing input was PBMCs. These receptors were taken from a woman younger than 35 in good health and CMV-seropositive.

The V and J genes are TRBV5-4 and TRBJ1-1; D not certain. This CDR3 region has 13 residues. CDR1 SGHNT and CDR2 YYREEE come from the germline V gene (reference sequence). Trimming cost V 2 bases and J 5 bases, with 10 bases left between them. CDR3 amino acids: CASSLTDTTEAFF. CDR3 sequence (DNA): TGTGCCAGCAGCTTAACAGACACTACTGAAGCTTTCTTT.

The chain couples TRBV19 to TRBJ2-7, with 7 positions matching TRBD1. With 3 bases clipped from V and 2 bases from J, the junction kept 4 bases outside the gene matches. Germline V gene lookup returns CDR1 LNHDA and CDR2 SQIVND (reference sequence). The CDR3 is made up of 14 amino acids. The CDR3 sequence: CASSIGQGAYEQYF. The CDR3 coding sequence is TGTGCCAGTAGTATTGGGCAGGGGGCCTACGAGCAGTACTTC.

The chain uses TRBV19 and TRBJ2-7, with D maybe TRBD2 (6 bases). The CDR3 consists of 11 residues. With 4 bases removed from V and 6 bases from J, the gap between germline ends came to 7 bases. Germline loops: CDR1 LNHDA, CDR2 SQIVND (reference sequence). CDR3 in amino acids: CASSRRGEQYF. The CDR3 DNA reads TGTGCCAGTAGTAGGAGGGGCGAGCAGTACTTC.